This T cell receptor beta chain was identified during a study of T cell responses to AZD1222 COVID-19 vaccine. Germline values: CDR1 SGHTA, CDR2 FQGNSA. The CDR3 has 14 residues. Trimming took off 5 bases at V and 5 bases at J, with 15 bases between the two ends. The study pooled second doses at about 4 or about 12 weeks. Generated by immunoSEQ multiplex PCR, the TCRdb table keeps only in-frame clones and is missing some. The sample consists of 100,000 to 150,000 clones, 75% to 95% of them appearing once. The TCR originated in an adult who received the AZD1222 COVID-19 vaccine. The sequences come from peripheral blood, collected 28 days after the second AZD1222 dose. The chain carries TRBV7-2 and TRBJ1-1; the D is unclear. CDR3 nucleotides: TGTGCCAGCAGCCCTTCCCCCGGAGGGACTGAAGCTTTCTTT. This encodes CASSPSPGGTEAFF.